These 30 T cell receptor beta chains were all obtained from the same sample, sequenced in a study of T-cell reconstitution after alpha-beta-depleted transplantation in children. Unique molecular identifiers were incorporated when the TCRbeta library was constructed. TCRdb reprocessed the PCR reads with MiXCR, giving one entry per CDR3 protein. The table lists over 200,000 distinct CDR3 sequences, 11% of them singletons. Sequencing was performed on PBMCs, taken before TCRalphabeta/CD19-depleted stem cell transplant. The receptor source for this set is a child less than two years old with acute myeloid leukemia, due to receive a stem cell transplant.

This clonotype was seen more than once but under ten times. V gene TRBV20-1 combines with J gene TRBJ2-5; TRBD2 is a possible D gene (5 bases). Between the trimmed V and J ends, which lost 0 bases and 3 bases, there was a span of 14 bases. The CDR3 is 15 residues long. Germline assignment: CDR1 DFQATT and CDR2 SNEGSKA (reference sequence). This CDR3 reads CSARDDYLPKETQYF. The CDR3 coding sequence is TGCAGTGCTAGAGATGACTACCTACCCAAAGAGACCCAGTACTTC.

Ten or more counts support this clonotype. One junction end does not reproduce the germline sequence, and a read error may be involved. The chain employs TRBV27 and TRBJ1-5, with TRBD1 as a possible D gene (6 bases). The CDR3 loop spans 14 amino acids. Looked up from germline, CDR1 is MNHEY and CDR2 is SMNVEV (reference sequence). CDR3 coding DNA: TGCGCCAGCAGCTTGTCAGGGGACAATCAGCCCCAGCATTTT. The encoded protein is CASSLSGDNQPQHF.

In this sample, this clonotype turned up many times. The chain couples TRBV12-3 or TRBV12-4 to TRBJ2-4, with 8 positions matching TRBD2. CDR3 length: 15 residues. With V trimmed by 7 bases and J by 7 bases, 12 bases remained unmatched. CDR3 sequence (DNA): TGTGCCAGCACCAGGACTAGCTCTGGTCGGAACATTCAGTACTTC. Encoded protein: CASTRTSSGRNIQYF.

This clonotype was detected many times. V is TRBV3-1 and J is TRBJ2-7, with D perhaps TRBD1 (6 bases). Trimming shortened V by 4 bases and J by 5 bases, and 9 bases separated the two germline ends. The CDR3 covers 12 residues. Per the germline V gene, CDR1 is LGHDT and CDR2 is YNNKEL (reference sequence). The CDR3 sequence: CASSLQGHEQYF. The CDR3 DNA reads as TGTGCCAGCAGCCTACAGGGCCACGAGCAGTACTTC.

This clonotype was observed many times. V gene TRBV4-3 combines with J gene TRBJ2-1; no firm D call. Germline CDR1 and CDR2: LGHNA and YSLEER. Between the trimmed V and J ends, which lost 0 bases and 0 bases, there was a span of 6 bases. This CDR3 region has 15 residues. The CDR3 DNA sequence: TGCGCCAGCAGCCAAGACGCTAGCTCCTACAATGAGCAGTTCTTC. The encoded protein is CASSQDASSYNEQFF.

This clonotype was recorded at least ten times. The V call is TRBV28, the J call TRBJ2-3; no clear D gene. Germline CDR1 reads MDHEN; CDR2 reads SYDVKM. The V gene lost 4 bases and the J gene lost 6 bases, with 20 bases spanning the gap. The CDR3 extends over 16 amino acids. The CDR3 nucleotides read TGTGCCAGCAGTTCACCGCATCGACCCCCGCACGATACGCAGTATTTT. It codes for CASSSPHRPPHDTQYF.

This clonotype occurred many times. The chain carries TRBV28 and TRBJ2-3; the match to TRBD2 covers 8 bases. Germline V CDR1 and CDR2: MDHEN, SYDVKM. This CDR3 spans 14 amino acids. V was clipped by 6 bases and J by 2 bases; unmatched bases: 4. Here the CDR3 reads CASSTGGVTDTQYF. The CDR3 bases are TGTGCCAGCAGCACGGGGGGGGTCACAGATACGCAGTATTTT.

This clonotype was counted many times. The chain links TRBV5-1 to TRBJ2-1, with 8 positions matching TRBD2. V shed 7 bases, J shed 0 bases, and the junction held 12 bases outside the gene matches. CDR3 size: 17 residues. Germline V lookup: CDR1 SGHRS, CDR2 YFSETQ. The CDR3 nucleotides are TGCGCCAGCGGATACTCGGGGGGGTGGAGCTCCTACAATGAGCAGTTCTTC. Its translation is CASGYSGGWSSYNEQFF. The whole variable domain, filled in from reference TRBV5-1 and TRBJ2-1, reads KAGVTQTPRYLIKTRGQQVTLSCSPISGHRSVSWYQQTPGQGLQFLFEYFSETQRNKGNFPGRFSGRQFSNSRSEMNVSTLELGDSALYLCASGYSGGWSSYNEQFFGPGTRLTVL.

This clonotype was counted ten times or more. The chain recombines TRBV5-1 with TRBJ1-3, with D maybe TRBD1 (5 bases). V gave up 3 bases and J gave up 0 bases, with 16 bases separating them. The CDR3 runs to 17 residues. The V gene's germline CDR1 is SGHRS and CDR2 YFSETQ. CDR3 loop: CASSSAQGRYSGNTIYF. The CDR3 coding sequence is TGCGCCAGCAGCTCGGCCCAGGGACGTTACTCTGGAAACACCATATATTTT. The full variable domain, in which reference TRBV5-1 and TRBJ1-3 provide the parts outside the CDR3, is KAGVTQTPRYLIKTRGQQVTLSCSPISGHRSVSWYQQTPGQGLQFLFEYFSETQRNKGNFPGRFSGRQFSNSRSEMNVSTLELGDSALYLCASSSAQGRYSGNTIYFGEGSWLTVV.

This clonotype was observed many times. The rearrangement links TRBV7-9 to TRBJ2-3; tentatively, D is TRBD2 (6 bases). Germline V lookup: CDR1 SEHNR, CDR2 FQNEAQ (reference sequence). CDR3 length: 17 amino acids. Trimming stripped 1 base from V and 5 bases from J, with 19 bases between. The CDR3, as DNA: TGTGCCAGCAGCTTAGGAGGGGCTAGCGCGGGTCAAGATACGCAGTATTTT. It codes for CASSLGGASAGQDTQYF.

Ten or more counts support this clonotype. The rearrangement joins TRBV18 to TRBJ1-1; D is ambiguous. The V gene's germline CDR1 is KGHSH and CDR2 LQKENI. The CDR3 runs 14 residues. V gave up 5 bases and J gave up 1 base, with 11 bases separating them. The CDR3 bases are TGTGCCAGCTCAGATGAACGCAGGAACACTGAAGCTTTCTTT. This codes for CASSDERRNTEAFF.

The CDR3 region has the DNA TGTGCCTCCTGCCAGAGAACCGGGACATCTATAGTCGGCTACACCTTC. It yields the protein CASCQRTGTSIVGYTF. The chain couples TRBV3-1 to TRBJ1-2; TRBD1 might be the D (6 bases). The ends were cut back, 11 bases at V and 8 bases at J, with 30 bases in the middle. This CDR3 has 16 amino acids. CDR1 and CDR2 from the germline V gene are LGHDT and YNNKEL (reference sequence).

In its sample, this clonotype was seen many times. The chain is built from TRBV3-1 and TRBJ2-7, with TRBD1 as a possible D gene (5 bases). V gave up 5 bases and J gave up 2 bases, with 10 bases separating them. Germline CDR1 reads LGHDT; CDR2 reads YNNKEL (reference sequence). CDR3 length: 13 amino acids. The CDR3 DNA is TGTGCCAGCAGCAGGCCAGGGACCTACGAGCAGTACTTC. The encoded protein is CASSRPGTYEQYF.

This clonotype was seen at least ten times. The chain has TRBV29-1 and TRBJ2-3; TRBD2 matches at 7 bases. The CDR3 is 13 amino acids. Germline values: CDR1 SQVTM, CDR2 ANQGSEA. Losses at the gene ends were 6 bases for V and 11 bases for J; bases not matched to a gene: 14. The CDR3 protein is CSVATLASGLQYF. CDR3 sequence (DNA): TGCAGCGTAGCCACTCTTGCTAGCGGATTGCAGTATTTT.

This clonotype has a count of ten or more. This chain connects TRBV20-1 to TRBJ2-7; 7 bases match TRBD2. Germline V CDR1 and CDR2: DFQATT, SNEGSKA (reference sequence). Unmatched junction bases numbered 7, after V lost 3 bases and J lost 2 bases. The CDR3 covers 14 residues. The CDR3 protein is CSARGGSLTYEQYF. The CDR3, as DNA: TGCAGTGCTAGGGGGGGGTCCCTCACCTACGAGCAGTACTTC.

This clonotype was recorded at least ten times. The chain uses TRBV27 and TRBJ2-3; 11 positions agree with TRBD2. Germline values: CDR1 MNHEY, CDR2 SMNVEV (reference sequence). Unmatched junction bases numbered 6, after V lost 7 bases and J lost 6 bases. The CDR3 covers 14 residues. CDR3 sequence: CASKASGGWDTQYF. CDR3 nucleotide sequence: TGTGCCAGCAAGGCTAGCGGGGGGTGGGATACGCAGTATTTT.

Details on this clonotype: A much more abundant neighbour one base away suggests this may be a read error. V usage is TRBV19 and J usage is TRBJ2-2; 7 bases map to TRBD2. This CDR3 region has 15 residues. From germline, CDR1 is LNHDA and CDR2 SQIVND (reference sequence). The V and J ends lost 6 bases and 9 bases, in that order; junction bases with no gene match: 13. The CDR3: CASSAGAGFGRELFF. DNA for the CDR3: TGTGCCAGTAGCGCGGGAGCCGGCTTTGGCAGGGAGCTGTTTTTT.

This clonotype was picked up many times. The J gene is TRBJ1-5, the V gene TRBV3-1, with 7 bases identical to TRBD1. The V gene's germline CDR1 is LGHDT and CDR2 YNNKEL (reference sequence). J was trimmed by 4 bases and V by 1 base; bases with no gene match: 7. The CDR3 covers 16 residues. CDR3 coding DNA: TGTGCCAGCAGCCAAGGAATAGGGGGCTCGAATCAGCCCCAGCATTTT. Encoded protein: CASSQGIGGSNQPQHF.

This clonotype was seen repeatedly, ten times or more. This chain links TRBV5-1 with TRBJ2-4; D call uncertain. The CDR3 spans 14 residues. The V end lost 0 bases, the J end lost 4 bases, and 8 bases lay between the germline ends. CDR1 is SGHRS and CDR2 is YFSETQ in the germline V gene. CDR3 coding DNA: TGCGCCAGCAGCTTGGACAGACCTAAAAACATTCAGTACTTC. Its translation: CASSLDRPKNIQYF.

The table lists this clonotype with many counts. The chain is built from TRBV12-3 or TRBV12-4 and TRBJ2-2; 12 bases match TRBD2. This CDR3 is built from 15 residues. V lost 6 bases to trimming and J lost 8 bases; unmatched junction nucleotides: 7. In nucleotides, the CDR3 is TGTGCCAGCAGCCGGACTAGCGGGGTAGGGGGGGAGCTGTTTTTT. This translates into CASSRTSGVGGELFF.

This clonotype was seen only a few times. The chain joins TRBV18 to TRBJ2-7; possible D gene TRBD1, 6 bases. V lost 2 bases and J 0 bases, leaving 17 bases between the germline ends. The germline V gene encodes CDR1 KGHSH and CDR2 LQKENI. This CDR3 is 17 amino acids long. The CDR3 loop reads CASSPKLGQGSSYEQYF. DNA for the CDR3: TGTGCCAGCTCACCAAAGCTCGGCCAGGGGAGCTCCTACGAGCAGTACTTC.

In this sample, this clonotype turned up many times. The genes are TRBV12-3 or TRBV12-4 and TRBJ1-5; D possibly corresponds to TRBD1 (5 bases). The CDR3 runs 12 residues. V was shortened by 6 bases and J by 7 bases, with 10 bases between the two germline ends. The CDR3 region has the DNA TGTGCCAGCAGCCTGTGGGGGCAGCCCCAGCATTTT. Its protein is CASSLWGQPQHF.

This clonotype was observed at least ten times. V is TRBV13 and J is TRBJ1-1, with TRBD1 as a possible D gene (6 bases). The length of the CDR3 is 19 residues. The germline V and J ends were trimmed by 0 bases and 1 base, with 21 bases remaining between them. CDR1 and CDR2 (germline): PRHDT, FYEKMQ (reference sequence). CDR3 sequence: CASSLGRGRGGAENTEAFF. In DNA, the CDR3 is TGTGCCAGCAGCTTAGGCCGGGGTCGGGGGGGCGCAGAGAACACTGAAGCTTTCTTT.

This clonotype has at least ten counts. The chain carries TRBV9 and TRBJ2-3, with D possibly called TRBD1 or TRBD2 (5 bases each). Germline V CDR1 and CDR2: SGDLS, YYNGEE. The V and J ends lost 4 bases and 5 bases respectively, with 17 bases between them. The CDR3 is made up of 15 amino acids. The CDR3 region is CASSPRGNWGDTQYF. The CDR3 DNA follows: TGTGCCAGCAGCCCCCGGGGCAACTGGGGAGATACGCAGTATTTT.

This clonotype was counted ten times or more. This sequence joins TRBV5-1 and TRBJ2-1, with no clear D. V gave up 2 bases and J gave up 4 bases, with 10 bases separating them. There are 14 residues in the CDR3. Germline V gene data show CDR1 as SGHRS and CDR2 as YFSETQ. The CDR3 spells CASSLVGPYNEQFF. DNA for the CDR3: TGCGCCAGCAGCTTAGTCGGCCCGTACAATGAGCAGTTCTTC.

This clonotype came up many times. The chain has TRBV7-2 and TRBJ2-5; 14 nucleotides agree with TRBD2. CDR3 size: 17 residues. V was clipped by 5 bases and J by 5 bases; unmatched bases: 10. Germline V gene lookup returns CDR1 SGHTA and CDR2 FQGNSA. CDR3 DNA sequence: TGTGCCAGCAGCCCACGACTAGCGGGAGGGCCAGGGGAGACCCAGTACTTC. Residues: CASSPRLAGGPGETQYF. Supplemented by reference TRBV7-2 and TRBJ2-5, the full variable domain reads GAGVSQSPSNKVTEKGKDVELRCDPISGHTALYWYRQSLGQGLEFLIYFQGNSAPDKSGLPSDRFSAERTGGSVSTLTIQRTQQEDSAVYLCASSPRLAGGPGETQYFGPGTRLLVL.

This clonotype was recorded at least ten times. The J gene is TRBJ2-5, the V gene TRBV7-2; D perhaps matches TRBD1 (7 bases). V was shortened by 4 bases and J by 5 bases, with 11 bases between the two germline ends. The CDR3 runs to 13 residues. CDR1 and CDR2 (germline): SGHTA, FQGNSA. In DNA form, the CDR3 reads TGTGCCAGCAGCTCACAGGGGAGGGAGACCCAGTACTTC. Translating gives CASSSQGRETQYF. Full variable domain (outside the CDR3, taken from reference TRBV7-2 and TRBJ2-5): GAGVSQSPSNKVTEKGKDVELRCDPISGHTALYWYRQSLGQGLEFLIYFQGNSAPDKSGLPSDRFSAERTGGSVSTLTIQRTQQEDSAVYLCASSSQGRETQYFGPGTRLLVL.

This clonotype was counted ten times or more. J is TRBJ1-4 and V is TRBV7-2, with D perhaps matching TRBD1 (5 bases). Germline assignment: CDR1 SGHTA and CDR2 FQGNSA. The ends were cut back, 0 bases at V and 10 bases at J, with 15 bases in the middle. This CDR3 region has 15 residues. This chain's CDR3 is CASSLAPRDGRKLFF. CDR3 coding DNA: TGTGCCAGCAGCTTAGCTCCGCGGGACGGACGAAAACTGTTTTTT.

Only a few counts were recorded for this clonotype. V and J are TRBV6-8 and TRBJ2-1, with D possibly being TRBD1 or TRBD2 (6 bases each). V was shortened by 8 bases and J by 5 bases, with 22 bases between the two germline ends. There are 16 residues in the CDR3. Germline values: CDR1 MNHGY, CDR2 SAAAGT. CDR3 DNA: TGTGCCAGCCTGTCTCCCGGGGGCAGGTTCAACAATGAGCAGTTCTTC. This sequence encodes CASLSPGGRFNNEQFF.

In this sample, this clonotype turned up a few times. The chain carries TRBV19 and TRBJ1-5; D not certain. Trimming pared 2 bases from V and 7 bases from J, leaving 9 bases between. The V gene's germline CDR1 is LNHDA and CDR2 SQIVND (reference sequence). The CDR3 has 13 amino acids. The CDR3: CASSITVGQPQHF. The CDR3 DNA follows: TGTGCCAGTAGTATAACGGTAGGACAGCCCCAGCATTTT.